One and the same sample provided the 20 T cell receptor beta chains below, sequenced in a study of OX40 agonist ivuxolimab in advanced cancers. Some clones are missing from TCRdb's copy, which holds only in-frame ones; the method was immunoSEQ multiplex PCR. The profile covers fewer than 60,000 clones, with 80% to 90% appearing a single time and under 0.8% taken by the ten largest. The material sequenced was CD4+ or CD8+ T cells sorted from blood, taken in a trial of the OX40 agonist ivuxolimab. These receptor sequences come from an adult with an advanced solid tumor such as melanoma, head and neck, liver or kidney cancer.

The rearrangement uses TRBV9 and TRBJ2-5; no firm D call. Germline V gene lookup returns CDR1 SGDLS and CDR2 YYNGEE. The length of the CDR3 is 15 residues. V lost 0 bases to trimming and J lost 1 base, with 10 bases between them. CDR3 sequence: CASSVGPTRQETQYF. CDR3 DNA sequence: TGTGCCAGCAGCGTAGGGCCGACACGCCAAGAGACCCAGTACTTC.

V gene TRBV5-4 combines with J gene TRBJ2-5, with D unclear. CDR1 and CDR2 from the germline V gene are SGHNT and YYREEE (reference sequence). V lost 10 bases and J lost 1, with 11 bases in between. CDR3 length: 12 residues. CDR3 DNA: TGTGCCCCCAGGTACAGCCAAGAGACCCAGTACTTC. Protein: CAPRYSQETQYF.

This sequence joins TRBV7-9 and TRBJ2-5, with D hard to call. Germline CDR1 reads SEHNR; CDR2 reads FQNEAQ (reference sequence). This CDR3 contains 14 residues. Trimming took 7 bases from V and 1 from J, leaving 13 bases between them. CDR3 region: CASTLDGPQETQYF. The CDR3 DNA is TGTGCCAGCACCCTAGACGGACCCCAAGAGACCCAGTACTTC.

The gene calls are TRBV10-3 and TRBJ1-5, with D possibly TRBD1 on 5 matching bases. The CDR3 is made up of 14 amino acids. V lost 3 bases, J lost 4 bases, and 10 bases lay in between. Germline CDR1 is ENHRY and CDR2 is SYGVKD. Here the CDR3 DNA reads TGTGCCATCAGTGATCAGGGCATGAATCAGCCCCAGCATTTT. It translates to CAISDQGMNQPQHF.

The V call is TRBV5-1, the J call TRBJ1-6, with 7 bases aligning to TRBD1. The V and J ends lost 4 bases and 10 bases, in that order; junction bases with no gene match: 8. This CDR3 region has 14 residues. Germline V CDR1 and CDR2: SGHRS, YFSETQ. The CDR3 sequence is CASSRDSWGSPLHF. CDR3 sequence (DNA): TGCGCCAGCAGCCGGGACAGCTGGGGATCACCCCTCCACTTT.

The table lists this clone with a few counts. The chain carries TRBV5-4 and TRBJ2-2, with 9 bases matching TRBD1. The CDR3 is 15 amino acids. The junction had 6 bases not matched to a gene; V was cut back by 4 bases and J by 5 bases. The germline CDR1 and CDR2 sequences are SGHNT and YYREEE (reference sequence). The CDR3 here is CASSTGTGWTGELFF. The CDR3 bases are TGTGCCAGCAGCACCGGGACAGGGTGGACCGGGGAGCTGTTTTTT.

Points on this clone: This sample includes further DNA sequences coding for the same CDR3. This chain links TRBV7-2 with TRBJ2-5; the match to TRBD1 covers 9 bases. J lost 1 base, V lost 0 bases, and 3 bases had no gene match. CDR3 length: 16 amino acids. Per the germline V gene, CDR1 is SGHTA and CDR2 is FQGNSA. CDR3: CASSLAGQGLQETQYF. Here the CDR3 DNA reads TGTGCCAGCAGCTTAGCGGGACAGGGACTCCAAGAGACCCAGTACTTC.

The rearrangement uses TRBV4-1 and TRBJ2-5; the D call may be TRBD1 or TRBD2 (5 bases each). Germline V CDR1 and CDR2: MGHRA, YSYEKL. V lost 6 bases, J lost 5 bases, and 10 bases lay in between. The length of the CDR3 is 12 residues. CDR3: CASRGEGETQYF. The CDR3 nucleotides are TGCGCCAGCAGGGGGGAAGGGGAGACCCAGTACTTC.

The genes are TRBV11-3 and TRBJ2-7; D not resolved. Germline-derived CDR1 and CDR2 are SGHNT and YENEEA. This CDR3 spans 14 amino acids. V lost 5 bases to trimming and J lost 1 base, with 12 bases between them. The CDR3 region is CASSPGVDSYEQYF. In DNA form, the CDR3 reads TGTGCCAGCAGCCCGGGTGTGGATTCCTACGAGCAGTACTTC. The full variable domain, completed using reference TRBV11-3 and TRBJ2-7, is EAGVVQSPRYKIIEKKQPVAFWCNPISGHNTLYWYLQNLGQGPELLIRYENEEAVDDSQLPKDRFSAERLKGVDSTLKIQPAELGDSAVYLCASSPGVDSYEQYFGPGTRLTVT.

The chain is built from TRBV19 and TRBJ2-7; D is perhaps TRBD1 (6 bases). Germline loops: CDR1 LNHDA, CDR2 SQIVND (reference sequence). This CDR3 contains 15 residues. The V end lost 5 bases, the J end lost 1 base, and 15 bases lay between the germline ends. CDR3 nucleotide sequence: TGTGCCAGTAGTCCCAGGGGTTCTCGATCCTACGAGCAGTACTTC. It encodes CASSPRGSRSYEQYF. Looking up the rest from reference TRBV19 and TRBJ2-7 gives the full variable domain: DGGITQSPKYLFRKEGQNVTLSCEQNLNHDAMYWYRQDPGQGLRLIYYSQIVNDFQKGDIAEGYSVSREKKESFPLTVTSAQKNPTAFYLCASSPRGSRSYEQYFGPGTRLTVT.

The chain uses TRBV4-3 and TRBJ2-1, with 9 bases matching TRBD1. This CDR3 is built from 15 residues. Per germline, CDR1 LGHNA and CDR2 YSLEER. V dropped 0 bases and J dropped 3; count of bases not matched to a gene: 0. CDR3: CASSQEDRGYNEQFF. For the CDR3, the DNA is TGCGCCAGCAGCCAAGAGGACAGGGGCTACAATGAGCAGTTCTTC.

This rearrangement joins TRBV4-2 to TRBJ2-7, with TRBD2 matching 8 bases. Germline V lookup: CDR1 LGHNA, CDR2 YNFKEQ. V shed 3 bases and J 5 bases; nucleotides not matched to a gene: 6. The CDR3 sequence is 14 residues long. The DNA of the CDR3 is TGTGCCAGCAGCCAGGAGCGGGAGTCCCACGAGCAGTACTTC. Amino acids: CASSQERESHEQYF.

CDR3 coding DNA: TGTGCCAGCAGCTTAGGGGCAGGGAGTTGGTACGAGCAGTTCTTC. Translating gives CASSLGAGSWYEQFF. This chain uses TRBV7-3 with TRBJ2-1; D could derive from TRBD1 or TRBD2 (5 bases each). V was pared by 2 bases and J by 10 bases, with 18 bases between. This CDR3 region has 15 residues. Germline V CDR1 and CDR2: SGHTA, FQGTGA.

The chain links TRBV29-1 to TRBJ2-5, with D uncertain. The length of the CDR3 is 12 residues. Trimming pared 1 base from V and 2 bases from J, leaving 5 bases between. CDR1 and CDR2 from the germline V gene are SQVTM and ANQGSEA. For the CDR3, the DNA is TGCAGCGTTGAAGTACTACAAGAGACCCAGTACTTC. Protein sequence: CSVEVLQETQYF. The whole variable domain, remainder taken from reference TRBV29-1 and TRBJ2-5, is SAVISQKPSRDICQRGTSLTIQCQVDSQVTMMFWYRQQPGQSLTLIATANQGSEATYESGFVIDKFPISRPNLTFSTLTVSNMSPEDSSIYLCSVEVLQETQYFGPGTRLLVL.

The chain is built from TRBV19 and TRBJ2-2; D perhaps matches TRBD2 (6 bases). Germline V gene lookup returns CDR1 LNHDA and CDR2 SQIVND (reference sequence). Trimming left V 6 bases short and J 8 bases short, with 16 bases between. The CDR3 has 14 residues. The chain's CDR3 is CASRELAGLGELFF. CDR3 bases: TGTGCCAGTAGAGAACTAGCAGGGCTGGGGGAGCTGTTTTTT.

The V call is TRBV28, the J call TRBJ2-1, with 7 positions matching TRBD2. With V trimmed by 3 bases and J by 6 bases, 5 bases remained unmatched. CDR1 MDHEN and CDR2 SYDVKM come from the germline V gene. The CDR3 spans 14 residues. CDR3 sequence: CASSLAGVRNEQFF. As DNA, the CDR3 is TGTGCCAGCAGTTTGGCGGGAGTCCGCAATGAGCAGTTCTTC.

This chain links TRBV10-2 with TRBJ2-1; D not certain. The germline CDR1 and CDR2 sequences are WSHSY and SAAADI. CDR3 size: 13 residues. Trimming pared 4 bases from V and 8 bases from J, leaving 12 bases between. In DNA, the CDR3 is TGCGCCAGCAGTGGAGTAGCAAGGCATGAGCAGTTCTTC. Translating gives CASSGVARHEQFF.

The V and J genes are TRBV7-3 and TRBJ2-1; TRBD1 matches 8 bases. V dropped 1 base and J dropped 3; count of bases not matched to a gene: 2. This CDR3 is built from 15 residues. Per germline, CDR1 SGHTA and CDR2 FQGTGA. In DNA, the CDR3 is TGTGCCAGCAGCTTAATGACAGGGGACTACAATGAGCAGTTCTTC. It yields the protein CASSLMTGDYNEQFF. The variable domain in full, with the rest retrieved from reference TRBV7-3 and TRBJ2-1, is GAGVSQTPSNKVTEKGKYVELRCDPISGHTALYWYRQSLGQGPEFLIYFQGTGAADDSGLPNDRFFAVRPEGSVSTLKIQRTERGDSAVYLCASSLMTGDYNEQFFGPGTRLTVL.

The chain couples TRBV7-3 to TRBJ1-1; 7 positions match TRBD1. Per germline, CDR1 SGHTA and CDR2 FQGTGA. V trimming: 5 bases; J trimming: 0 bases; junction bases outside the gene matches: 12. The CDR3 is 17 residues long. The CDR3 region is CASSKEQGRGMNTEAFF. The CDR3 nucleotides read TGTGCCAGCAGCAAAGAACAGGGGCGAGGGATGAACACTGAAGCTTTCTTT.

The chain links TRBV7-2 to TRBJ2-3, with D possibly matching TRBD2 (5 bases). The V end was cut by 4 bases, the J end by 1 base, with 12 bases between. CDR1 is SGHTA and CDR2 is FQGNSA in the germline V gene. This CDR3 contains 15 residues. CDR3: CASSSWTARTDTQYF. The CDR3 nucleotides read TGTGCCAGCAGCTCCTGGACTGCTCGCACAGATACGCAGTATTTT.